These 28 T cell receptor beta chains were all obtained from the same sample, sequenced in a study of T-cell memory formation after mild COVID-19 (dated by TCRdb to the early 2020s). Libraries were prepared through 5' RACE. TCRdb shows the sequencer as Illumina NovaSeq 6000. TCRdb cleaned the public reads at Q25 with fastp, built clones with MiXCR and kept in-frame beta chains. Identical CDR3 proteins give one entry, which carries the most common genes and DNA. Across this sample there are 65,000 to 95,000 distinct CDR3 sequences, with roughly 13% seen only once. The top ten clonotypes cover around two fifths of the sample. The specimen sequenced was PBMCs or a T cell subset sorted from them (not recorded which). The receptors were gathered from a man aged 18-30 years who had mild COVID-19 (a few samples of this study predate the infection). The sample titles of this study are shuffled in the database, so cell type and time point are left out; the donor was told from shared clones.

This clonotype occurred a few times. The rearrangement uses TRBV7-9 and TRBJ1-1; unclear D gene. The CDR3 covers 14 residues. Trimming stripped 1 base from V and 1 base from J, with 7 bases between. Per the germline V gene, CDR1 is SEHNR and CDR2 is FQNEAQ (reference sequence). The CDR3 spells CASSLGGPNTEAFF. DNA for the CDR3: TGTGCCAGCAGCTTAGGAGGACCGAACACTGAAGCTTTCTTT.

V usage is TRBV19 and J usage is TRBJ2-5; TRBD2 might be the D (5 bases). V was trimmed by 2 bases and J by 2 bases, leaving 12 bases between them. Germline V gene data show CDR1 as LNHDA and CDR2 as SQIVND (reference sequence). The length of the CDR3 is 15 residues. CDR3 nucleotides: TGTGCCAGTAGTATAAGGCGTGTAGCGCAAGAGACCCAGTACTTC. Translation gives CASSIRRVAQETQYF.

This clonotype was seen ten or more times. The rearrangement uses TRBV20-1 and TRBJ1-6; D may be TRBD1 (5 bases). This CDR3 is built from 13 residues. V lost 2 bases and J lost 7, with 9 bases in between. Germline V gives CDR1 DFQATT, CDR2 SNEGSKA (reference sequence). This chain's CDR3 is CSARQGGNSPLHF. As DNA, the CDR3 is TGCAGTGCTAGACAGGGAGGGAATTCACCCCTCCACTTT.

V is TRBV19 and J is TRBJ1-1; no clear D gene. In germline, CDR1 is LNHDA, CDR2 SQIVND (reference sequence). The CDR3 totals 17 residues. Trimming shortened V by 3 bases and J by 2 bases, and 19 bases separated the two germline ends. The CDR3 loop is CASSIVVDGSGNTEAFF. The CDR3 bases are TGTGCCAGTAGTATTGTGGTAGACGGATCTGGTAACACTGAAGCTTTCTTT.

This clonotype has only a few counts. V usage is TRBV29-1 and J usage is TRBJ1-5; 8 nucleotides match TRBD1. Trimming cost V 3 bases and J 5 bases; bases outside gene matches: 9. The CDR3 has 15 amino acids. Germline loops: CDR1 SQVTM, CDR2 ANQGSEA. CDR3 in DNA: TGCAGCGTTGATGGTATAGGACAGGGCGATCAGCCCCAGCATTTT. Its protein is CSVDGIGQGDQPQHF.

The chain couples TRBV9 to TRBJ1-2; TRBD1 agrees at 9 bases. Germline CDR1 is SGDLS and CDR2 is YYNGEE. The CDR3 is made up of 18 amino acids. The ends lost 2 bases at V and 5 bases at J; junction bases unmatched: 16. The CDR3 bases are TGTGCCAGCAGCGTTTCCCCTGGCCCACAGGGGGCTTGGTATGGCTACACCTTC. It yields the protein CASSVSPGPQGAWYGYTF. The whole variable domain, filled in from reference TRBV9 and TRBJ1-2, reads DSGVTQTPKHLITATGQRVTLRCSPRSGDLSVYWYQQSLDQGLQFLIQYYNGEERAKGNILERFSAQQFPDLHSELNLSSLELGDSALYFCASSVSPGPQGAWYGYTFGSGTRLTVV.

This clonotype was seen only a few times. The chain has TRBV6-2 or TRBV6-3 and TRBJ2-5; D ambiguous. V lost 4 bases and J lost 2, with 11 bases in between. Germline V gives CDR1 MNHEY, CDR2 SVGEGT. CDR3 size: 14 residues. CDR3 residues: CASSSSEVQETQYF. CDR3 DNA: TGTGCCAGCAGTTCCTCCGAGGTACAAGAGACCCAGTACTTC.

There are a few counts of this clonotype. This chain connects TRBV6-2 or TRBV6-3 to TRBJ2-7; D is ambiguous. This CDR3 region has 9 residues. Per the germline V gene, CDR1 is MNHEY and CDR2 is SVGEGT. Between the trimmed V and J ends, which lost 8 bases and 7 bases, there was a span of 6 bases. Here the CDR3 reads CASGVEQYV. The CDR3 DNA follows: TGTGCCAGCGGTGTTGAGCAGTACGTC.

This clonotype came up a few times. The V gene is TRBV20-1, the J gene TRBJ2-1; TRBD2 aligns across 9 bases. With V trimmed by 5 bases and J by 4 bases, 12 bases remained unmatched. From germline, CDR1 is DFQATT and CDR2 SNEGSKA (reference sequence). The CDR3 loop spans 16 amino acids. The CDR3 DNA reads as TGCAGTGCTCCCCGACCCGGGACTAGCACGTACAATGAGCAGTTCTTC. It translates to CSAPRPGTSTYNEQFF.

The chain recombines TRBV20-1 with TRBJ2-5; a weak D match, TRBD1 (6 bases). Germline V CDR1 and CDR2: DFQATT, SNEGSKA (reference sequence). V lost 0 bases to trimming and J lost 5 bases, with 13 bases between them. CDR3 size: 14 residues. The CDR3 is CSARDLTGTETQYF. CDR3 in DNA: TGCAGTGCTAGAGATTTAACAGGGACGGAGACCCAGTACTTC.

The chain employs TRBV7-9 and TRBJ2-3; D is undetermined. V shed 3 bases and J shed 1 base, with 5 bases lying between them. The CDR3 totals 13 residues. Germline V lookup: CDR1 SEHNR, CDR2 FQNEAQ (reference sequence). The chain's CDR3 is CASSFEGTDTQYF. CDR3 bases: TGTGCCAGCAGCTTCGAGGGCACAGATACGCAGTATTTT.

This chain connects TRBV4-1 to TRBJ2-7; D perhaps matches TRBD1 (6 bases). V was clipped by 2 bases and J by 6 bases, with 14 bases between them. The germline V gene encodes CDR1 MGHRA and CDR2 YSYEKL. CDR3 length: 14 amino acids. The CDR3 reads CASSQHREITEQYF. The CDR3 DNA is TGCGCCAGCAGCCAACACAGGGAAATCACCGAGCAGTACTTC.

Here the CDR3 reads CASSYSKASNEQFF. The CDR3 nucleotides are TGTGCCAGCAGTTACTCGAAGGCGTCCAATGAGCAGTTCTTC. This sequence joins TRBV6-2 or TRBV6-3 and TRBJ2-1; D is unresolved. The CDR3 has 14 amino acids. Germline V gene data show CDR1 as MNHEY and CDR2 as SVGEGT. V was cut by 0 bases and J by 6 bases, with 9 bases left in between.

This clonotype was seen only a few times. This sequence joins TRBV6-2 or TRBV6-3 and TRBJ2-7; the D is unclear. The CDR3 has 14 amino acids. V was shortened by 5 bases and J by 2 bases, with 13 bases between the two germline ends. Germline CDR1 and CDR2: MNHEY and SVGEGT. The CDR3 protein is CASSPLNPTYEQYF. DNA of the CDR3: TGTGCCAGCAGTCCACTAAATCCTACCTACGAGCAGTACTTC.

This clonotype was found many times. J is TRBJ2-5 and V is TRBV10-3, with D maybe TRBD2 (6 bases). Germline CDR1 reads ENHRY; CDR2 reads SYGVKD. V was cut by 0 bases and J by 1 base, with 18 bases left in between. The CDR3 is 18 amino acids. The CDR3 nucleotides are TGTGCCATCAGTGAGTCCGCCTTCGGAGGGGAGATCCAAGAGACCCAGTACTTC. This encodes CAISESAFGGEIQETQYF.

The rearrangement links TRBV4-3 to TRBJ2-1; D is tentatively TRBD1 or TRBD2 (6 bases each). CDR1 LGHNA and CDR2 YSLEER come from the germline V gene. Trimming stripped 1 base from V and 4 bases from J, with 11 bases between. CDR3 length: 15 amino acids. CDR3 nucleotides: TGCGCCAGCAGCCAAGCGGGGGCTGGGTACAATGAGCAGTTCTTC. Its translation is CASSQAGAGYNEQFF.

The chain combines TRBV5-1 with TRBJ1-5; the match to TRBD1 covers 10 bases. CDR3 length equals 14 residues. V shed 4 bases, J shed 4 bases, and the junction held 2 bases outside the gene matches. Per germline, CDR1 SGHRS and CDR2 YFSETQ. The CDR3 nucleotides read TGCGCCAGCAGCCCGGGACAGGGGAATCAGCCCCAGCATTTT. This gives the protein CASSPGQGNQPQHF. Using reference TRBV5-1 and TRBJ1-5 for the parts outside the CDR3, the full variable domain is KAGVTQTPRYLIKTRGQQVTLSCSPISGHRSVSWYQQTPGQGLQFLFEYFSETQRNKGNFPGRFSGRQFSNSRSEMNVSTLELGDSALYLCASSPGQGNQPQHFGDGTRLSIL.

The sample holds a few counts of this clonotype. CDR3 nucleotides: TGTGCCAGCAGCTTAGATGGGGTTGGTGAGCAGTACGTC. It is translated as CASSLDGVGEQYV. The chain recombines TRBV7-6 with TRBJ2-7; no definite D call. The germline CDR1 and CDR2 sequences are SGHVS and FNYEAQ. Trimming removed 1 base at V and 7 bases at J, with 11 bases between. The length of the CDR3 is 13 residues.

The chain links TRBV20-1 to TRBJ2-1; D unclear. The V and J ends lost 1 base and 0 bases respectively, with 7 bases between them. This CDR3 has 14 amino acids. The germline V gene has CDR1 DFQATT and CDR2 SNEGSKA (reference sequence). CDR3 sequence reads: CSARARSSYNEQFF. As DNA, the CDR3 is TGCAGTGCTAGAGCCAGGAGCTCCTACAATGAGCAGTTCTTC.

This clonotype was seen a handful of times. The CDR3 loop reads CASSHVGQAGREKLFF. The CDR3 nucleotides are TGCGCCAGCAGCCACGTCGGACAGGCCGGTCGGGAAAAACTGTTTTTT. The V gene is TRBV4-1, the J gene TRBJ1-4; 7 positions agree with TRBD1. The J segment lost 8 bases and the V segment lost 3 bases, leaving 12 bases of the junction unmatched. The CDR3 totals 16 residues. CDR1 and CDR2 (germline): MGHRA, YSYEKL.

The rearrangement uses TRBV7-9 and TRBJ2-3, with 8 nucleotides matching TRBD1. Trimming cost V 5 bases and J 3 bases; bases outside gene matches: 10. Germline V gene lookup returns CDR1 SEHNR and CDR2 FQNEAQ (reference sequence). This CDR3 spans 16 amino acids. CDR3 in DNA: TGTGCCAGCAGCACTCAGGGGGCCTCGCCAACAGATACGCAGTATTTT. Translating gives CASSTQGASPTDTQYF.

The rearrangement links TRBV6-5 to TRBJ2-2; D is perhaps TRBD1 (5 bases). CDR1 and CDR2 from the germline V gene are MNHEY and SVGAGI. V was shortened by 2 bases and J by 3 bases, with 10 bases between the two germline ends. The length of the CDR3 is 15 residues. CDR3 sequence (DNA): TGTGCCAGCAGTTACGCAGGGCCTCACACCGGGGAGCTGTTTTTT. It yields the protein CASSYAGPHTGELFF.

The rearrangement joins TRBV7-2 to TRBJ1-3, with D tentatively TRBD1 (5 bases). Trimming took 7 bases from V and 5 from J, leaving 36 bases between them. CDR1 is SGHTA, CDR2 FQGNSA, per germline. The CDR3 extends over 21 amino acids. CDR3 amino acids: CASIKSVLGRWGDGGRNTIYF. CDR3 nucleotides: TGTGCCAGCATCAAAAGCGTCCTTGGGAGATGGGGAGATGGGGGGAGAAACACCATATATTTT.

The V call is TRBV4-1, the J call TRBJ2-3, with D possibly matching TRBD2 (6 bases). The CDR3 has 16 residues. Germline values: CDR1 MGHRA, CDR2 YSYEKL. With 3 bases removed from V and 2 bases from J, the gap between germline ends came to 15 bases. The DNA of the CDR3 is TGCGCCAGCAGCCAGGAGGGGCCGGGTTTCACAGATACGCAGTATTTT. Residues: CASSQEGPGFTDTQYF.

This clonotype was counted ten times or more. The chain employs TRBV7-9 and TRBJ2-3, with 11 nucleotides matching TRBD1. Per the germline V gene, CDR1 is SEHNR and CDR2 is FQNEAQ (reference sequence). The length of the CDR3 is 16 residues. Losses at the gene ends were 4 bases for V and 3 bases for J; bases not matched to a gene: 6. CDR3 DNA sequence: TGTGCCAGCAGCTCCTGGACAGGGGGCGAGACAGATACGCAGTATTTT. It encodes CASSSWTGGETDTQYF.

This clonotype was picked up many times. The rearrangement links TRBV4-3 to TRBJ2-1, with D possibly matching TRBD2 (7 bases). This CDR3 contains 15 residues. Germline V gene sequence: CDR1 LGHNA, CDR2 YSLEER. V lost 0 bases to trimming and J lost 6 bases, with 12 bases between them. As DNA, the CDR3 is TGCGCCAGCAGCCAAGATCGGGGGGCTGGCAATGAGCAGTTCTTC. It is translated as CASSQDRGAGNEQFF.

This rearrangement joins TRBV3-1 to TRBJ2-4; no reliable D call. The V and J ends lost 0 bases and 6 bases respectively, with 0 bases between them. Germline assignment: CDR1 LGHDT and CDR2 YNNKEL (reference sequence). The CDR3 loop spans 11 amino acids. CDR3 sequence: CASSQENIQYF. DNA of the CDR3: TGTGCCAGCAGCCAAGAAAACATTCAGTACTTC.

This clonotype has ten or more counts. V is TRBV7-6 and J is TRBJ2-1; TRBD1 aligns across 9 bases. Trimming took 3 bases from V and 8 from J; bases not matched to a gene: 8. CDR3 length: 15 amino acids. Germline V CDR1 and CDR2: SGHVS, FNYEAQ. CDR3 DNA sequence: TGTGCCAGCAGCTTCCGGGACAGGGAAACCGATGAGCAGTTCTTC. It is translated as CASSFRDRETDEQFF.